This TCR beta chain comes out of a study of cytomegalovirus exposure and HLA in healthy donors. The study, taken as a whole, reports: The classifier reportedly diagnosed cytomegalovirus status with high specificity and sensitivity. Prediction of most subjects' HLA-A and HLA-B alleles by TCR beta sequences was reportedly accurate. The study flagged fewer than 200 TCR beta chains as cytomegalovirus-associated.

This clone was picked up a small number of times. What it binds is unknown. PCR primers comprised 60 Vbeta and 13 Jbeta primers. The protocol was immunoSEQ multiplex PCR, while the TCRdb copy is restricted to in-frame clones and leaves out a portion. The sample has about 90,000 clones; roughly 70% are singletons. This clonotype was obtained from a young woman in good health and CMV-seropositive. The sample consisted of PBMCs.

The CDR3 reads CASTSKTGTNEKLFF. CDR3 coding DNA: TGTGCCAGTACTTCAAAGACAGGGACTAATGAAAAACTGTTTTTT. The gene calls are TRBV19 and TRBJ1-4, with TRBD1 matching 7 bases. Germline CDR1 is LNHDA and CDR2 is SQIVND (reference sequence). The CDR3 is made up of 15 amino acids. The V gene end was trimmed by 7 bases and the J gene end by 2 bases; junction bases not matched to a gene: 7.